This T cell receptor beta chain was captured by sequencing in a study of cytomegalovirus exposure and HLA in healthy donors. As for the study in general: Most genotyped donors, roughly 83% of 300 to 400, had Caucasian-associated genetic ancestry. Findings and caveats of the study: Later genetic work tied a missense DCLRE1C variant to beta-chain V and J trimming. Based on reports, TCR beta sequences accurately predicted HLA-A and HLA-B alleles for most subjects. In an earlier analysis, productive rearrangement rates for most beta V segments clustered near 87% or 30%.

Primers: 60 Vbeta forward and 13 Jbeta reverse. TCRdb's table, derived via immunoSEQ multiplex PCR, lists solely in-frame clones and lacks some. The table includes about 73,000 clones, about 75% detected once. The germline V and J ends were trimmed by 3 bases and 0 bases, with 14 bases remaining between them. The CDR3 covers 17 residues. Looked up from germline, CDR1 is KGHSH and CDR2 is LQKENI. Points on this clone: Its antigen is unknown.

The chain joins TRBV18 to TRBJ2-2; D gene unclear. Sequencing was carried out using PBMCs. The sequence was obtained from a man between 65 and 85 years old in good health and CMV-seronegative. CDR3 sequence: CASSPQNKFANTGELFF. In nucleotides, the CDR3 is TGTGCCAGCTCACCGCAGAACAAGTTCGCGAACACCGGGGAGCTGTTTTTT. Complete variable domain (other parts from reference TRBV18 and TRBJ2-2): NAGVMQNPRHLVRRRGQEARLRCSPMKGHSHVYWYRQLPEEGLKFMVYLQKENIIDESGMPKERFSAEFPKEGPSILRIQQVVRGDSAAYFCASSPQNKFANTGELFFGEGSRLTVL.